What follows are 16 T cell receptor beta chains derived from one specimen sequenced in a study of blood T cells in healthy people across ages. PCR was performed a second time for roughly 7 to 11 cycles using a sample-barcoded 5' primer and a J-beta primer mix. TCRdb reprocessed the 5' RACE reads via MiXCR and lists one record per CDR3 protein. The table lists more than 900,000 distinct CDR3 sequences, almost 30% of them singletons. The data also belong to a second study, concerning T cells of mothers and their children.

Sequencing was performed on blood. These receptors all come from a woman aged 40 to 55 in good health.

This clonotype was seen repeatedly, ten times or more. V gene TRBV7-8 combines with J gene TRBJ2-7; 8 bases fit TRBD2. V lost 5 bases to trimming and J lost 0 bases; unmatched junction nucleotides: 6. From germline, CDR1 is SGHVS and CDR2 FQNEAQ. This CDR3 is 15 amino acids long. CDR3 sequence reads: CASSQRGGLSYEQYF. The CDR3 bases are TGTGCCAGCAGCCAACGCGGGGGGCTCTCCTACGAGCAGTACTTC.

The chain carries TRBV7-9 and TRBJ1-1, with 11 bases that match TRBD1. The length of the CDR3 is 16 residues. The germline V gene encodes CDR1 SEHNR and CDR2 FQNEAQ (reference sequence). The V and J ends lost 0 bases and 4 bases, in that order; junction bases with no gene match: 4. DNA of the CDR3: TGTGCCAGCAGCTTAGCTTCCGGGACAGGGGGCACTGAAGCTTTCTTT. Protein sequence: CASSLASGTGGTEAFF.

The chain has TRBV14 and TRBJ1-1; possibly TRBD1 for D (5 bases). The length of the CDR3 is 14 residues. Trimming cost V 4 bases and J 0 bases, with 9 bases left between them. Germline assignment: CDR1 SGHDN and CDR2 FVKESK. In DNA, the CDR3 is TGTGCCAGCAGCCGCAGGGAAATGAACACTGAAGCTTTCTTT. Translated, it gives CASSRREMNTEAFF.

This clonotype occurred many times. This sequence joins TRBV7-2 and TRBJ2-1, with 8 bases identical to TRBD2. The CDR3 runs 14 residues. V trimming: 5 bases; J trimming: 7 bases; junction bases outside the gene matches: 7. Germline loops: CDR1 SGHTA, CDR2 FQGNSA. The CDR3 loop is CASSPGGGRNEQFF. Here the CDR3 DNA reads TGTGCCAGCAGCCCCGGGGGGGGACGGAATGAGCAGTTCTTC. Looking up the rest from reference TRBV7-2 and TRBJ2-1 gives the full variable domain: GAGVSQSPSNKVTEKGKDVELRCDPISGHTALYWYRQSLGQGLEFLIYFQGNSAPDKSGLPSDRFSAERTGGSVSTLTIQRTQQEDSAVYLCASSPGGGRNEQFFGPGTRLTVL.

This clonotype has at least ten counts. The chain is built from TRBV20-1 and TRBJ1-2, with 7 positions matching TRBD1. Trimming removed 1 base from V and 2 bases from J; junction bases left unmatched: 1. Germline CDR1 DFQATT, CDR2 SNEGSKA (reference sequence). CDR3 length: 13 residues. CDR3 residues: CSARGDRNYGYTF. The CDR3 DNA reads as TGCAGTGCTAGAGGGGACAGAAACTATGGCTACACCTTC.

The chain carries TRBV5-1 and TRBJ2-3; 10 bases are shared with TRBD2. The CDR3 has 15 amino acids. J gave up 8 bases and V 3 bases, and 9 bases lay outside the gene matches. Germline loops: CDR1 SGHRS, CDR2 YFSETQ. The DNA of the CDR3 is TGCGCCAGCAGCTCAGTAGCGGGGGGCCCAGGTACGCAGTATTTT. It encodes CASSSVAGGPGTQYF.

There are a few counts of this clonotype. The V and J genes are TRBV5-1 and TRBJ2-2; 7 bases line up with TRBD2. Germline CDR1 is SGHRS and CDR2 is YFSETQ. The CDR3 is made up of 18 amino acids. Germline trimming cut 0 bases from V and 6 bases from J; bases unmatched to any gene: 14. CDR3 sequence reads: CASSLAGDSSAGPGELFF. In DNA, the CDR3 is TGCGCCAGCAGCTTGGCCGGGGACTCCTCAGCGGGGCCCGGGGAGCTGTTTTTT.

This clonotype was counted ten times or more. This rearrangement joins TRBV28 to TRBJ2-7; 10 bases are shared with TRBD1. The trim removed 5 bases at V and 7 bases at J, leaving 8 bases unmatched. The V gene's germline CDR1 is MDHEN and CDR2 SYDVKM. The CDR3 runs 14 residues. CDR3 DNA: TGTGCCAGCAGTCCGGACAGGGGGTCGAGGGAGCAGTACTTC. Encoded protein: CASSPDRGSREQYF.

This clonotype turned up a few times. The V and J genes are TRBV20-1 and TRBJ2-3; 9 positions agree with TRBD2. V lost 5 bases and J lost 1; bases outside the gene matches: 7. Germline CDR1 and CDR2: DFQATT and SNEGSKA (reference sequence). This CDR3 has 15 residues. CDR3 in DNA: TGCAGTGCTCCAATAGCGGGGGTCCGCACAGATACGCAGTATTTT. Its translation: CSAPIAGVRTDTQYF.

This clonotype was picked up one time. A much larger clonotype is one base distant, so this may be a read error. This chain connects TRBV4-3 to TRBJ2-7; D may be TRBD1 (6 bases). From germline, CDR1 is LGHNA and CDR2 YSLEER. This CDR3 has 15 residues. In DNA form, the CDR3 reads TGCGCCAGCAGCCCCGAGAGACAGGTGGCCTCCGAGCGGTACTTC. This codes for CASSPERQVASERYF.

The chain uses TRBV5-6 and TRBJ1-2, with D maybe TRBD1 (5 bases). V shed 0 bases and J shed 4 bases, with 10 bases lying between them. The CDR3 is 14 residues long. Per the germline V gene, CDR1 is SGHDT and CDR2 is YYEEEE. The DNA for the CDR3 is TGTGCCAGCAGCTTGGGAAGGACAACCTATGGCTACACCTTC. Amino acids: CASSLGRTTYGYTF.

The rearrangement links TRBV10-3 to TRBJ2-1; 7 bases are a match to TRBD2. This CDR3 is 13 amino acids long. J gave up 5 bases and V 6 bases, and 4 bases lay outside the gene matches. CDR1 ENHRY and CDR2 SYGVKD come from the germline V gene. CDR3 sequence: CAIRSGIDNEQFF. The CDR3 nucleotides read TGTGCCATCAGGAGCGGGATTGACAATGAGCAGTTCTTC.

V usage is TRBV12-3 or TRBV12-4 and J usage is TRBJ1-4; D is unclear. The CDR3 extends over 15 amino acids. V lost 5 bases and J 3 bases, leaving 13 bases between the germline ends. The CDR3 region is CASSPSGKANEKLFF. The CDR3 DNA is TGTGCCAGCAGTCCCTCGGGCAAGGCTAATGAAAAACTGTTTTTT.

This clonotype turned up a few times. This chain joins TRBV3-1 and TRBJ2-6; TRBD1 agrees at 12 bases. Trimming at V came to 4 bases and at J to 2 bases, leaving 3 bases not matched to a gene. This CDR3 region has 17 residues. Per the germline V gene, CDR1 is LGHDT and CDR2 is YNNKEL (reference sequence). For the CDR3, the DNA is TGTGCCAGCAGCCGAGGGACAGGGGGCACTGGGGCCAACGTCCTGACTTTC. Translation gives CASSRGTGGTGANVLTF.

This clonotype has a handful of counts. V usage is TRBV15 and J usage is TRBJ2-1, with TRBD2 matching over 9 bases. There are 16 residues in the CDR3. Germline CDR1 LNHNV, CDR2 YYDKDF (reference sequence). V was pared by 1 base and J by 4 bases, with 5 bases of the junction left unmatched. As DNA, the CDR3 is TGTGCCACCAGCAGAGGACTAGCGGATCCATACAATGAGCAGTTCTTC. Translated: CATSRGLADPYNEQFF.

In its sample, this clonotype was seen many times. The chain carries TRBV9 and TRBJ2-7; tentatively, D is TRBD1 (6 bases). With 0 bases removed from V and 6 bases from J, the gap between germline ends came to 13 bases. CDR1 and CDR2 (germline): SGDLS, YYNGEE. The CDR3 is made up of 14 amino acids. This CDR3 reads CASSVGAGAVEQYF. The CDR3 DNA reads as TGTGCCAGCAGCGTAGGGGCAGGGGCTGTCGAGCAGTACTTC.